Shown below are 2 T cell receptor beta chains from a single sample sequenced in a study of blood T cell repertoires in COVID-19. Generated by immunoSEQ multiplex PCR, the TCRdb table keeps only in-frame clones and is missing some. The sample has around 290,000 clones; about nine tenths are singletons. Material: PBMCs or T cells enriched from blood (not recorded which). These receptors were collected from a middle-aged woman who had recovered from COVID-19.

The chain couples TRBV7-9 to TRBJ1-1; 11 bases fit TRBD1. This CDR3 comprises 16 residues. Germline lookup yields CDR1 SEHNR and CDR2 FQNEAQ (reference sequence). V gave up 5 bases and J gave up 3 bases; unmatched junction bases: 8. The CDR3 DNA follows: TGTGCCAGCAGCCCTGGACAGGGGGCAGGGGACACTGAAGCTTTCTTT. It specifies CASSPGQGAGDTEAFF.

This clone has only one observation. This chain uses TRBV4-2 with TRBJ2-3; 7 bases map to TRBD2. This CDR3 is built from 15 residues. The V gene's germline CDR1 is LGHNA and CDR2 YNFKEQ. V shed 1 base, J shed 3 bases, and the junction held 4 bases outside the gene matches. The CDR3 bases are TGTGCCAGCAGCCAAGGGACTAGAAGAACAGATACGCAGTATTTT. It encodes CASSQGTRRTDTQYF.